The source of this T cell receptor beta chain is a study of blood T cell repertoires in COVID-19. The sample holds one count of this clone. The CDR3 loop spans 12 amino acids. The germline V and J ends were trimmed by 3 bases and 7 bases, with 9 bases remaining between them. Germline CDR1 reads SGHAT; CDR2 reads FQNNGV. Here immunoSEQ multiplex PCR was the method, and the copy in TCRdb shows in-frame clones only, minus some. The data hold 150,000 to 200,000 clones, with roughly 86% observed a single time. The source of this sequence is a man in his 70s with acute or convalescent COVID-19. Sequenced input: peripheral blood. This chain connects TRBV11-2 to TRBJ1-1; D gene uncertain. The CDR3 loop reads CASSLLGVEAFF. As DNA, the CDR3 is TGTGCCAGCAGCTTGCTCGGGGTTGAAGCTTTCTTT.